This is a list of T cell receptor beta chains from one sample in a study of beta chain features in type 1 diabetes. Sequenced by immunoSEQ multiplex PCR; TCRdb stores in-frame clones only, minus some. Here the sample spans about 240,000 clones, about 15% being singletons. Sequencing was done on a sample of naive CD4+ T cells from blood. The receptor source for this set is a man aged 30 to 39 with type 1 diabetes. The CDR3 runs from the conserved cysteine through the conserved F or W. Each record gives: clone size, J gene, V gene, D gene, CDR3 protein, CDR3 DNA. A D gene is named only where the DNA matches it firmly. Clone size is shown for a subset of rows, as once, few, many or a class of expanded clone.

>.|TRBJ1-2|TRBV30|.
CAWDDWTAYPNYGYTF
TGTGCCTGGGATGACTGGACAGCTTACCCAAACTATGGCTACACCTTC
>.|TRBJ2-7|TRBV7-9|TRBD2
CASSLVWTSGGEQYF
TGTGCCAGCAGCTTAGTTTGGACTAGCGGGGGTGAGCAGTACTTC
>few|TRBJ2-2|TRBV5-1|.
CASSDRAEATGELFF
TGCGCCAGCAGCGACCGAGCCGAGGCGACCGGGGAGCTGTTTTTT
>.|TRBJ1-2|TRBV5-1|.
CASSLNEGYGYTF
TGCGCCAGCAGCTTGAATGAGGGCTATGGCTACACCTTC
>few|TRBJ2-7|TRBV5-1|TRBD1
CASSLAYGTGSEQYF
TGCGCCAGCAGCTTGGCCTACGGGACAGGGAGCGAGCAGTACTTC
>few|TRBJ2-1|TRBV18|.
CASSPLVLGGPYNEQFF
TGTGCCAGCTCACCTCTCGTTCTAGGAGGGCCGTACAATGAGCAGTTCTTC
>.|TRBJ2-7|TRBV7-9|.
CASSPNRVSTPYEQYF
TGTGCCAGCAGTCCCAACCGGGTCTCCACCCCCTACGAGCAGTACTTC
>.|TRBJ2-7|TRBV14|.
CASSQDEALPYEQYF
TGTGCCAGCAGCCAAGATGAAGCTCTTCCCTACGAGCAGTACTTC
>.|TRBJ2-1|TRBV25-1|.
CASSQEGEQFF
TGTGCCAGCTCCCAAGAGGGTGAGCAGTTCTTC
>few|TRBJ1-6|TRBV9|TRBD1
CASSVDGTVDSPLHF
TGTGCCAGCAGCGTAGATGGGACAGTTGATTCACCCCTCCACTTT
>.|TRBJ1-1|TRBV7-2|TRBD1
CASSPGGGLEAFF
TGTGCCAGCAGTCCAGGGGGCGGTCTGGAAGCTTTCTTT
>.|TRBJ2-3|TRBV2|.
CASNDFSSTDTQYF
TGTGCCAGCAACGACTTCTCTAGCACAGATACGCAGTATTTT
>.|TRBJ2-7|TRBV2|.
CASSKTRGEQYF
TGTGCCAGCTCAAAAACTCGCGGCGAGCAGTACTTC
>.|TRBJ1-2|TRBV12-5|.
CASSRENYGYTF
TGTGCTAGTAGCAGGGAAAACTATGGCTACACCTTC
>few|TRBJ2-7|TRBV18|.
CASSPGRVHEQYF
TGTGCCAGCTCACCAGGTCGCGTCCACGAGCAGTACTTC
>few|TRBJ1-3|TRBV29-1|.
CSVESGNTIYF
TGCAGCGTTGAGTCGGGAAACACCATATATTTT
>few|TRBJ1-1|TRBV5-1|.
CASSLDRGNTEAFF
TGCGCCAGCAGCTTAGATCGAGGGAACACTGAAGCTTTCTTT
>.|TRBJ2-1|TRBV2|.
CASRGLLNEQFF
TGTGCCAGCAGAGGACTCCTCAATGAGCAGTTCTTC
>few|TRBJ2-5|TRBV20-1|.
CSVGAGETQYF
TGCAGTGTGGGGGCTGGAGAGACCCAGTACTTC
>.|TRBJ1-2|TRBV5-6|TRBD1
CATARGRGHYGYTF
TGTGCCACCGCTCGGGGAAGGGGGCACTATGGCTACACCTTC
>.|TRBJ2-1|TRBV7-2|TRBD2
CASSLGLAGGPIHEQFF
TGTGCCAGCAGCTTAGGACTAGCGGGAGGGCCAATCCACGAGCAGTTCTTC
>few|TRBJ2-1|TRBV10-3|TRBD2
CAISESSSGGYNEQFF
TGTGCCATCAGTGAGTCGAGTAGCGGGGGGTACAATGAGCAGTTCTTC
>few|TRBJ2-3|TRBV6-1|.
CASTLQSAGPDTQYF
TGTGCCAGCACCCTCCAAAGTGCAGGCCCAGATACGCAGTATTTT
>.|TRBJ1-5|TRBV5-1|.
CASSLVGGGQPQHF
TGCGCCAGCAGCTTGGTCGGGGGGGGACAGCCCCAGCATTTT
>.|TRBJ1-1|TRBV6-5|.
CASRIDSLNTEAFF
TGTGCCAGCAGAATCGACAGCTTGAACACTGAAGCTTTCTTT
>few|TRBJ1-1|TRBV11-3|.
CASSPGDNTEAFF
TGTGCCAGCAGCCCAGGGGACAACACTGAAGCTTTCTTT
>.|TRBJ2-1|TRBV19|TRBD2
CASSPTLSLAGGINEQFF
TGTGCCAGTAGCCCGACCTTATCACTAGCGGGAGGGATAAATGAGCAGTTCTTC
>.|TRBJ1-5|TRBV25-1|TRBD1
CASSGDRGHQPQHF
TGTGCCAGCAGTGGGGACAGGGGGCATCAGCCCCAGCATTTT
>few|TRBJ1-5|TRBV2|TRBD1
CASSSGQGQPQHF
TGTGCCAGCAGCTCGGGACAGGGACAGCCCCAGCATTTT
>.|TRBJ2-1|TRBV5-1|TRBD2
CASSDGTSGGNNEQFF
TGCGCCAGCAGCGACGGGACTAGCGGGGGGAACAATGAGCAGTTCTTC
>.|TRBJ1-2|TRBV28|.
CASRQVLRGYTF
TGTGCCAGCAGACAGGTTCTTCGGGGCTACACCTTC
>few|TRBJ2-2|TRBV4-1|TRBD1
CASSQQPPVRTGNTGELFF
TGCGCCAGCAGCCAACAACCCCCGGTGCGGACAGGGAACACCGGGGAGCTGTTTTTT
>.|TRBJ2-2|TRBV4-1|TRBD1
CASSQDGQAFGELFF
TGCGCCAGCAGCCAAGACGGACAGGCATTTGGGGAGCTGTTTTTT
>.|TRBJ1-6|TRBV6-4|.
CASSESGLGSPLHF
TGTGCCAGCAGTGAGTCCGGATTGGGCTCACCCCTCCACTTT
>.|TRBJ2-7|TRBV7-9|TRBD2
CASSLGGVAGVEEQYF
TGTGCCAGCAGCTTAGGAGGAGTAGCGGGAGTCGAGGAGCAGTACTTC
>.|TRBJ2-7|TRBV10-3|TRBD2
CAISDGTSGYEQYF
TGTGCCATCAGTGACGGGACTAGCGGCTACGAGCAGTACTTC
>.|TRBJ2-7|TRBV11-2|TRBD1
CASSPAGTGFPYEQYF
TGTGCCAGCAGCCCCGCCGGGACAGGATTCCCCTACGAGCAGTACTTC
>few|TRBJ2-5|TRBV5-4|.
CASSSSTGETQYF
TGTGCCAGCAGCTCCAGCACCGGGGAGACCCAGTACTTC
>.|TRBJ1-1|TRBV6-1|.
CASRTGANTEAFF
TGTGCCAGCAGGACAGGCGCGAACACTGAAGCTTTCTTT
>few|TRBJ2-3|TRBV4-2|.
CASSQRTESTDTQYF
TGTGCCAGCAGCCAAAGAACTGAGAGCACAGATACGCAGTATTTT
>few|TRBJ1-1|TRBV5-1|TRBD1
CASSQTGMETEAFF
TGCGCCAGCAGCCAGACAGGGATGGAGACTGAAGCTTTCTTT
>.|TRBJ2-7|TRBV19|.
CASKGSQGAYEQYF
TGTGCCAGTAAAGGATCCCAGGGCGCCTACGAGCAGTACTTC
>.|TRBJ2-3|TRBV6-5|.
CASRVSGVDTQYF
TGTGCCAGCAGAGTATCGGGGGTAGATACGCAGTATTTT
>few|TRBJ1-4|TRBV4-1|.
CASRISPQREKLFF
TGCGCCAGCAGGATAAGTCCTCAGAGGGAAAAACTGTTTTTT
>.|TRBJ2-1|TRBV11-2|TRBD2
CASSFLAGGNEQFF
TGTGCCAGCAGCTTTTTGGCGGGAGGTAATGAGCAGTTCTTC
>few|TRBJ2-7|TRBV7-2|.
CASSLVQGGHEQYF
TGTGCCAGCAGCTTAGTGCAGGGGGGTCACGAGCAGTACTTC
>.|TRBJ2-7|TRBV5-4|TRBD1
CASSFLRSGQGNEQYF
TGTGCCAGCAGCTTTTTAAGGTCGGGACAGGGGAACGAGCAGTACTTC
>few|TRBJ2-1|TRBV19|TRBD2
CASSSLVAGDSYNEQFF
TGTGCCAGTAGCTCTCTAGTAGCGGGAGATAGTTACAATGAGCAGTTCTTC
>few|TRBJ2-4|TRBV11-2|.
CASSAGGVAKNIQYF
TGTGCCAGCAGCGCCGGAGGGGTAGCCAAAAACATTCAGTACTTC
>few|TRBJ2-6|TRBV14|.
CASSQVSGGGANVLTF
TGTGCCAGCAGCCAAGTCTCAGGTGGTGGGGCCAACGTCCTGACTTTC
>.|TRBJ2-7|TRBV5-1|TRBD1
CASIRGTGGMDEQYF
TGCGCCAGCATACGTGGGACAGGGGGTATGGACGAGCAGTACTTC
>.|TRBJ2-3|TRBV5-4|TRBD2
CASSFLAGSTDTQYF
TGTGCCAGCAGCTTTCTAGCGGGGTCCACAGATACGCAGTATTTT
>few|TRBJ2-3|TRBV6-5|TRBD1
CASSPQGAADTQYF
TGTGCCAGCAGTCCTCAGGGGGCTGCAGATACGCAGTATTTT
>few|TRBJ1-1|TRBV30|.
CAWNRPNTEAFF
TGTGCCTGGAACAGGCCGAACACTGAAGCTTTCTTT
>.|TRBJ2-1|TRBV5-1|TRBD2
CASSLAGGRADISYNEQFF
TGCGCCAGCAGCTTGGCAGGCGGGAGGGCTGATATTTCCTACAATGAGCAGTTCTTC
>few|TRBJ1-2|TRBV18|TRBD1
CASSPLDTGDYGYTF
TGTGCCAGCTCACCCTTAGATACAGGGGACTATGGCTACACCTTC